This T cell receptor beta chain stems from a study of beta chain features in type 1 diabetes. The collection from each donor was one heparinised blood draw averaging roughly 100 mL. J was trimmed by 4 bases and V by 3 bases; bases with no gene match: 1. Germline V lookup: CDR1 SGHRS, CDR2 YFSETQ. The CDR3 runs 14 residues. Study-wide points: For Type 1 diabetes patients, all four CD4+ subsets carried TCRB CDR3s that were moderately but significantly shorter. Within the patient group, naive, central memory and Treg TCRB repertoires appeared more similar to each other than within healthy donors.

TCRB transcripts that were expressed got sequenced, as all of the isolated RNA had been reverse transcribed. The assay was immunoSEQ multiplex PCR, and TCRdb's table has in-frame clones only and misses some. This sample has 300,000 to 350,000 clones, with about a tenth found just once. With regard to this clone: Its specificity is unknown.

Sequenced: central memory CD4+ T cells from blood. The source is a man aged 25-45 years with type 1 diabetes. J is TRBJ2-2 and V is TRBV5-1; TRBD1 agrees at 9 bases. The CDR3 nucleotides are TGCGCCAGCAGCTGGGGACAGGGCACCGGGGAGCTGTTTTTT. It encodes CASSWGQGTGELFF.